The following is a T cell receptor (beta chain) sequence with its context. Its antigen remains unknown. Some clones are missing from TCRdb's copy, which holds only in-frame ones; the method was immunoSEQ multiplex PCR. The sample gives more than 70,000 clones, 90% of which show up once; less than 0.12% is in the top ten. This entry comes from a study of graft-versus-host responses after intestinal transplantation. Overall study context: Among the recipients, all got anti-thymocyte globulin induction and then tacrolimus and steroids for about 3 years.

V was trimmed by 6 bases and J by 3 bases, leaving 8 bases between them. The CDR3 has 13 amino acids. Germline CDR1 reads LNHDA; CDR2 reads SQIVND (reference sequence). The receptor was isolated from a human donor who received an intestinal transplant. Sequencing used unstimulated CD4+ T cells sorted from spleen or lymph node cells, obtained before intestinal transplant. The rearrangement links TRBV19 to TRBJ2-2; the D gene is possibly TRBD2 (5 bases). The CDR3 nucleotides read TGTGCCAGTAGCACGGGGTACACCGGGGAGCTGTTTTTT. As protein: CASSTGYTGELFF.